This T cell receptor beta chain was identified in a study of spatial heterogeneity in lung cancer. About the research overall: There were consistently more beta-chain sequences detected than alpha-chain sequences. Study findings and constraints: Expanded alpha and beta TCR counts within tumors tracked tumor mutation counts.

Sample time point: sample taken at primary tumor resection. Material for sequencing was whole RNA from tumor, nontumor lung or frozen PBMC, left unsorted. TCR cDNA molecules each carried a unique molecular identifier. TCRdb analysed the 5' RACE reads with MiXCR anew, one entry per CDR3 protein. The sample carries roughly 3,000 distinct CDR3 sequences, 10% to 15% recorded once. CDR3 length: 14 amino acids. Trimming left V 10 bases short and J 3 bases short, with 15 bases between. The germline gives CDR1 MDHEN, CDR2 SYDVKM. This clonotype is medium-sized (0.01 to 0.1%). The antigen remains unidentified. Sequences were derived from lung tumor tissue, sampled at surgery. The chain uses TRBV28 and TRBJ1-4; TRBD1 might be the D (5 bases). This receptor was identified in a male donor with early-stage non-small cell lung cancer. CDR3 residues: CATNRDGPNEKLFF. CDR3 nucleotide sequence: TGTGCCACTAACCGGGACGGCCCTAATGAAAAACTGTTTTTT. Looking up the rest from reference TRBV28 and TRBJ1-4 gives the full variable domain: DVKVTQSSRYLVKRTGEKVFLECVQDMDHENMFWYRQDPGLGLRLIYFSYDVKMKEKGDIPEGYSVSREKKERFSLILESASTNQTSMYLCATNRDGPNEKLFFGSGTQLSVL.